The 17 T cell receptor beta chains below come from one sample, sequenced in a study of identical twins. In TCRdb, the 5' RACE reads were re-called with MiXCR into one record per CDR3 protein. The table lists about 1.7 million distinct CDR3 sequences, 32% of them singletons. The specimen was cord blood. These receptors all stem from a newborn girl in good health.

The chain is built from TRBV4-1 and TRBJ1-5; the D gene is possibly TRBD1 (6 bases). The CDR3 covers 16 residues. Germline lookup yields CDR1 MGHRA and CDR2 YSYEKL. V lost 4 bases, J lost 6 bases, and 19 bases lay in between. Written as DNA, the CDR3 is TGCGCCAGCAGCCTCGGGGGGCTAGGGATTAGTCAGCCCCAGCATTTT. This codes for CASSLGGLGISQPQHF.

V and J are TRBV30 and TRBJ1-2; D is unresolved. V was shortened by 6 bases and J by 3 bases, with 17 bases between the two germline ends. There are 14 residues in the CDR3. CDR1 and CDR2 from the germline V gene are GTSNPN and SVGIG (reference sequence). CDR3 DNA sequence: TGTGCCTGCCCGGGCTCCAGCCCCTACTATGGCTACACCTTC. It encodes CACPGSSPYYGYTF. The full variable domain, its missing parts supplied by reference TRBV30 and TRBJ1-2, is SQTIHQWPATLVQPVGSPLSLECTVEGTSNPNLYWYRQAAGRGLQLLFYSVGIGQISSEVPQNLSASRPQDRQFILSSKKLLLSDSGFYLCACPGSSPYYGYTFGSGTRLTVV.

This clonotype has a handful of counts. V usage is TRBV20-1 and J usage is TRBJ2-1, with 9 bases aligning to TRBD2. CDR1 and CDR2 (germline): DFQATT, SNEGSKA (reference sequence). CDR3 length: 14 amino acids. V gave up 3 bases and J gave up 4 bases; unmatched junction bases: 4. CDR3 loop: CSASDAGGYNEQFF. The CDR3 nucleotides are TGCAGTGCTAGTGACGCGGGGGGGTACAATGAGCAGTTCTTC.

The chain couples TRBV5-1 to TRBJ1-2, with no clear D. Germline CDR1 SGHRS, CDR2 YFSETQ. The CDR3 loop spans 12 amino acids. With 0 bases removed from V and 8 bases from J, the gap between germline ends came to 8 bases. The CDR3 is CASSLGHDGYTF. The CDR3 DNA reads TGCGCCAGCAGCTTGGGACACGACGGCTACACCTTC.

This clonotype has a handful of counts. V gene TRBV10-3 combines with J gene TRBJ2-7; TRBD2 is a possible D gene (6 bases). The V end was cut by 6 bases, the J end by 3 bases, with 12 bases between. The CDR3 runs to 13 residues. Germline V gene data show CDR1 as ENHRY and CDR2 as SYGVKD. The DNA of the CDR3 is TGTGCCATCAGGGGGACTGTCGACTACGAGCAGTACTTC. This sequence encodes CAIRGTVDYEQYF.

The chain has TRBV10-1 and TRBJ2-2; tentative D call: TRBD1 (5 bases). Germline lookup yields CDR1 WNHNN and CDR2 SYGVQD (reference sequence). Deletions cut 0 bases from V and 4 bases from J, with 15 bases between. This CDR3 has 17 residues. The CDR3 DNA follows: TGCGCCAGCAGTGAGTCTCGGACATCCCGAAGCACCGGGGAGCTGTTTTTT. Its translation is CASSESRTSRSTGELFF.

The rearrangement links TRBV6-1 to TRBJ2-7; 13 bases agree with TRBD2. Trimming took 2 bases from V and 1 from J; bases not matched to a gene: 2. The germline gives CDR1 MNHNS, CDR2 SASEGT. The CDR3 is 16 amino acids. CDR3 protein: CASSERLAGGSYEQYF. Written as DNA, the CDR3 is TGTGCCAGCAGTGAAAGACTAGCGGGGGGTTCCTACGAGCAGTACTTC.

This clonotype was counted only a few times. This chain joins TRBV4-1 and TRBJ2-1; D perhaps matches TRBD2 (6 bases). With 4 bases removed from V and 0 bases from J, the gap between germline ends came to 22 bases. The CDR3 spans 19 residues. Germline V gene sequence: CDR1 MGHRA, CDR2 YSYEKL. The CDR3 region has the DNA TGCGCCAGCAGCCTAAAGGAGGTCCTAGCGCGGAGCTCCTACAATGAGCAGTTCTTC. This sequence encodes CASSLKEVLARSSYNEQFF.

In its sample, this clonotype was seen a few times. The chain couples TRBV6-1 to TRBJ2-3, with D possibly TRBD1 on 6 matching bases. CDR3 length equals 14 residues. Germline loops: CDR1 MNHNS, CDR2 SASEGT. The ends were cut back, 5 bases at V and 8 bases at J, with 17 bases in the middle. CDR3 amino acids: CASSLQGLWITQYF. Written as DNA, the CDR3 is TGTGCCAGCAGTCTACAGGGCCTTTGGATTACGCAGTATTTT.

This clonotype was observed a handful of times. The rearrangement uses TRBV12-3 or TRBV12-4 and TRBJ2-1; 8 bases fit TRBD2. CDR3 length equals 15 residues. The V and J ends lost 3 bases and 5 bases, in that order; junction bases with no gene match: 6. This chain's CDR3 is CASSLIAGLNNEQFF. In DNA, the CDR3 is TGTGCCAGCAGTTTGATAGCGGGACTCAACAATGAGCAGTTCTTC.

CDR3 in DNA: TGTGCCAGCAGCTTAGGTGGCGGGGGCGCCGCCAAAAACATTCAGTACTTC. This encodes CASSLGGGGAAKNIQYF. The genes are TRBV7-9 and TRBJ2-4; D might be TRBD2 (7 bases). The CDR3 contains 17 residues. Germline assignment: CDR1 SEHNR and CDR2 FQNEAQ (reference sequence). The V gene lost 1 base and the J gene lost 1 base, with 14 bases spanning the gap.

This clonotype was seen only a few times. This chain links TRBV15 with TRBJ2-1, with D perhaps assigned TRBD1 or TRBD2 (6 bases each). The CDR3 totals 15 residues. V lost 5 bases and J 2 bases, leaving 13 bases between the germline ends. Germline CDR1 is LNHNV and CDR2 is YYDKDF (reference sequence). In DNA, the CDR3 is TGTGCCACCAGCTTACGTGGGGGGCCCTACAATGAGCAGTTCTTC. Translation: CATSLRGGPYNEQFF.

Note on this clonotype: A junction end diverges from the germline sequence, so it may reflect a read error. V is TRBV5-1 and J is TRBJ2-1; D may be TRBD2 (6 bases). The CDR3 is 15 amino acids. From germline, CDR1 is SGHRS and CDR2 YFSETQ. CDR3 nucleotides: TGCGCCAGCAGCTTGTGGGGGGTGCCTGACAATGGGCAGTTCTTC. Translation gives CASSLWGVPDNGQFF. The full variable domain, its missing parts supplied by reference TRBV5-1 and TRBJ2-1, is KAGVTQTPRYLIKTRGQQVTLSCSPISGHRSVSWYQQTPGQGLQFLFEYFSETQRNKGNFPGRFSGRQFSNSRSEMNVSTLELGDSALYLCASSLWGVPDNGQFFGPGTRLTVL.

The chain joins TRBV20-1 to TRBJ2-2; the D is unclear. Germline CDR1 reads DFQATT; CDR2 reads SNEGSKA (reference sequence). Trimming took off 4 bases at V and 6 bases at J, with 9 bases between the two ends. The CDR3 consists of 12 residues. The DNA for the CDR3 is TGCAGTGCTAAAAAGCACCCCGGGGAGCTGTTTTTT. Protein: CSAKKHPGELFF.

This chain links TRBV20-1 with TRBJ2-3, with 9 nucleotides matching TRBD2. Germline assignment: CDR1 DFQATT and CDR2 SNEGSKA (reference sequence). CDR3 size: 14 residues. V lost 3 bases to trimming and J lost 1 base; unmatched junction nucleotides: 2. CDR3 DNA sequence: TGCAGTGCTAGCCTAGCGGGACGCACAGATACGCAGTATTTT. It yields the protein CSASLAGRTDTQYF.

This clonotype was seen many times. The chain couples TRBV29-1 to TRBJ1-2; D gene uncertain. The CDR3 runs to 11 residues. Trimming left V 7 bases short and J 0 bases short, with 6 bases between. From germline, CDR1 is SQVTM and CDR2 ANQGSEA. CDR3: CSAVANYGYTF. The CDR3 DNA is TGCAGCGCTGTAGCTAACTATGGCTACACCTTC. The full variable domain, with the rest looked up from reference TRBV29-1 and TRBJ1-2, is SAVISQKPSRDICQRGTSLTIQCQVDSQVTMMFWYRQQPGQSLTLIATANQGSEATYESGFVIDKFPISRPNLTFSTLTVSNMSPEDSSIYLCSAVANYGYTFGSGTRLTVV.

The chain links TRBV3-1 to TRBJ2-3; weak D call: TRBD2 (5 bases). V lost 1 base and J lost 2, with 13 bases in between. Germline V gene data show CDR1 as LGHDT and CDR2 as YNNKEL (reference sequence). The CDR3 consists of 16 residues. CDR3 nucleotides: TGTGCCAGCAGCCAAGTAAGGGAGAGGTACACAGATACGCAGTATTTT. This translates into CASSQVRERYTDTQYF.